The TCR beta chain under discussion was sequenced for a study of neoadjuvant nivolumab and ipilimumab in lung cancer (dated by TCRdb to 2020 to 2022). For the study in its entirety: Intravenous nivolumab was dosed at 3 mg/kg on days 1, 15 and 29, and in the combination arm ipilimumab 1 mg/kg was added on day 1 only. Seven patients had matched pretherapy and resected tumor pairs analyzed, with four treated with nivolumab and three with nivolumab plus ipilimumab. The trial treated approximately 46 patients with operable NSCLC: about 23 were randomized to nivolumab monotherapy and some 20 to nivolumab plus ipilimumab. For each study arm, the primary endpoint of the trial was the rate of major pathologic response (MPR) in the intention-to-treat population. The study compared TCR repertoires in pretherapy (baseline) peripheral blood with TCR repertoires in tumors resected at surgery after neoadjuvant immune checkpoint blockade. Broad study findings and their caveats: From pretherapy to surgery, increases in tumor T-cell richness and clonality were observed in three of three dual-therapy tumors but in only two of four nivolumab-treated tumors. TCR richness and clonality were greater in resected tumors than in tumor-adjacent uninvolved lung, and increases were seen in more dual-therapy-treated tumors. No significant correlation was found between TCR clonality and pathologic tumor regression, and only one major-pathologic-response sample was available for the clonality analysis. A positive correlation was observed between pretherapy blood TCR richness and richness in tumors resected after neoadjuvant therapy (Spearman R ~ 0.8). A small number of samples underwent TCR sequencing.

The time point label, read with the paper, signifies: at surgical resection after neoadjuvant nivolumab +/- ipilimumab. Samples came from the phase 2 randomized NEOSTAR trial, which tested neoadjuvant nivolumab or nivolumab plus ipilimumab followed by surgery in operable NSCLC. Library method: the immunoSEQ multiplex PCR assay. The published analysis was carried out like this. Richness and clonality were used to summarize the repertoires, and clones that significantly expanded or contracted between pre- and post-therapy samples were identified. The immuneACCESS repertoire file appears here via TCRdb, limited to in-frame rearrangements. These files lack a portion of the clones; in checked studies, under half of the deficit traces to unresolved V genes, and the cause of the others is not known. The DNA gave D and trimming, while V, J and clone size come from that table. This sample lists about 26,000 clones; roughly four fifths were detected once. Together, the top ten hold approximately 8.4% of the sample.

Details on this clone: This clone's antigen is unknown. Within one base of it there is no much larger clone, and no base qualities were kept.

Sequences were derived from tumor tissue, sampled after neoadjuvant nivolumab, alone or with ipilimumab, at or shortly before surgery. The source is an adult with non-small cell lung cancer.

The sequence in DNA is TGTGCCAGCAGCCCCAGACAGGGGGGCGATGAGCAGTTCTTC. Translated, it reads CASSPRQGGDEQFF. The chain is assembled from TRBV5-6 and TRBJ2-1; TRBD1 fits 9 bases in the junction. Compared with germline, V lacks 4 bases and J lacks 8 bases; bases without a gene match: 7. From the germline V gene, CDR1 is SGHDT and CDR2 is YYEEEE. Reading from cysteine to phenylalanine, the CDR3 counts 14 amino acids. The DNA shown is the 42-base CDR3, in frame from base 1.